This T cell receptor (beta chain) comes out of a study of human T cells and chemical hapten exposure. On the study more broadly: Subjects had 2% DPC placed on roughly 2 cm by roughly 2 cm of upper inner arm skin for sensitization. Study findings and constraints: Alopecia was present in the donors, so their immune response may differ from healthy people's. Clustering by CDR3 similarity yielded significantly more large clusters from expanded TCRs than controls.

How the authors handled the data: With a range of about 20,000 to 750,000, the median per sample was around 96,000 TCRs. TCRdb analysed the RACE reads with MiXCR anew, one entry per CDR3 protein. In this record, the V and J calls reflect TCRdb's handling and not the investigators' own analysis. The sample comprises 100,000 to 150,000 distinct CDR3 sequences, about 10% of which are singletons, and around 2.4% rests with the top ten. V dropped 6 bases and J dropped 7; count of bases not matched to a gene: 15. Germline V CDR1 and CDR2: DFQATT, SNEGSKA (reference sequence). CDR3 length equals 15 residues. This clonotype has more than one count but fewer than ten. What it recognizes is unknown. Stated time point: patch test 3, about 24 weeks after DPC sensitization. Noted treatment: therapeutic diphenylcyclopropenone sensitization with weekly scalp DPC.

The specimen comprised whole blood, sampled in connection with sensitization to the hapten diphenylcyclopropenone (DPC). The clonotype comes from a woman in her fifties or sixties with alopecia areata. Some clones in this sample may be carry-over from other donors' samples. This rearrangement joins TRBV20-1 to TRBJ2-7, with 10 bases matching TRBD2. In DNA, the CDR3 is TGCAGTGCCCCCGATATAGCGGGAGGATACGTAGAGCAGTACTTC. Its translation: CSAPDIAGGYVEQYF.